Below, 15 T cell receptor beta chains from the same sample are listed, as sequenced in a study of cytomegalovirus exposure and HLA in healthy donors. Amplification used 60 Vbeta primers and 13 Jbeta primers. Repertoires were generated with immunoSEQ multiplex PCR, while TCRdb's copy carries only in-frame clones and drops some. This table holds roughly 90,000 clones, approximately 90% found once. Sequenced input: PBMCs. Every receptor here comes from a man aged 18 to 30 in good health and CMV-seronegative.

The chain employs TRBV5-6 and TRBJ2-3; 7 bases align to TRBD1. The CDR3 contains 14 residues. Looked up from germline, CDR1 is SGHDT and CDR2 is YYEEEE. Germline trimming cut 4 bases from V and 2 bases from J; bases unmatched to any gene: 4. The DNA for the CDR3 is TGTGCCAGCAGCATGGGACAGCCCACAGATACGCAGTATTTT. This sequence encodes CASSMGQPTDTQYF.

The J gene is TRBJ2-1, the V gene TRBV7-3; D not certain. The CDR3 length is 15 residues. With 3 bases removed from V and 2 bases from J, the gap between germline ends came to 11 bases. Germline CDR1 is SGHTA and CDR2 is FQGTGA. CDR3 sequence (DNA): TGTGCCAGCAGCTTTTACTCAGGCCCCTACAATGAGCAGTTCTTC. Its protein is CASSFYSGPYNEQFF.

This chain connects TRBV7-2 to TRBJ2-3; tentative D call: TRBD2 (6 bases). Germline V CDR1 and CDR2: SGHTA, FQGNSA. This CDR3 comprises 16 residues. V was cut by 0 bases and J by 0 bases, with 10 bases left in between. CDR3 nucleotides: TGTGCCAGCAGCTTAGCGTGGGGACTGAGCACAGATACGCAGTATTTT. This translates into CASSLAWGLSTDTQYF.

This chain uses TRBV7-2 with TRBJ2-5; a weak D match, TRBD1 (5 bases). Germline CDR1 SGHTA, CDR2 FQGNSA. The CDR3 spans 13 residues. The V end lost 1 base, the J end lost 5 bases, and 8 bases lay between the germline ends. The CDR3 region is CASSLGRVETQYF. The CDR3 DNA sequence: TGTGCCAGCAGCTTAGGCAGGGTGGAGACCCAGTACTTC.

The chain links TRBV5-6 to TRBJ1-5; D possibly corresponds to TRBD1 (5 bases). Germline V gives CDR1 SGHDT, CDR2 YYEEEE. CDR3 length equals 17 residues. Trimming took 1 base from V and 2 from J, leaving 16 bases between them. This CDR3 reads CASSLNLGPWGNQPQHF. The DNA of the CDR3 is TGTGCCAGCAGCTTGAATTTGGGGCCTTGGGGCAATCAGCCCCAGCATTTT.

This chain connects TRBV18 to TRBJ2-7; unclear D gene. Germline V gene data show CDR1 as KGHSH and CDR2 as LQKENI. The CDR3 has 13 amino acids. V was clipped by 5 bases and J by 5 bases, with 13 bases between them. This CDR3 is CASSKQFKDEQYF. As DNA, the CDR3 is TGTGCCAGCTCAAAACAGTTTAAGGACGAGCAGTACTTC.

The V call is TRBV7-2, the J call TRBJ2-7; 10 bases agree with TRBD2. CDR3 length: 18 amino acids. V dropped 4 bases and J dropped 7; count of bases not matched to a gene: 19. Germline V gives CDR1 SGHTA, CDR2 FQGNSA. The CDR3, as DNA: TGTGCCAGCAGCTCGCCGATTGACACTAGCGGGGCCCCTTGGGAGCAGTACTTC. Its translation: CASSSPIDTSGAPWEQYF.

The chain employs TRBV4-3 and TRBJ2-3, with D unclear. This CDR3 has 14 residues. Trimming took off 0 bases at V and 1 base at J, with 5 bases between the two ends. The germline gives CDR1 LGHNA, CDR2 YSLEER. CDR3 in amino acids: CASSQDSGTDTQYF. Written as DNA, the CDR3 is TGCGCCAGCAGCCAAGATTCCGGCACAGATACGCAGTATTTT.

In regard to this clone: An end of the junction differs from the germline gene, which may be a read error. The chain recombines TRBV18 with TRBJ2-1; TRBD2 matches 11 bases. Germline CDR1 and CDR2: KGHSH and LQKENI. The CDR3 has 14 amino acids. CDR3 nucleotides: TGTGCCAGCTCACCAGTGGATACTAGCGGGAGTATGATCTTC. This sequence encodes CASSPVDTSGSMIF.

The genes are TRBV5-4 and TRBJ1-4; TRBD1 is a possible D gene (6 bases). The germline V gene encodes CDR1 SGHNT and CDR2 YYREEE (reference sequence). V lost 4 bases and J lost 0, with 19 bases in between. The CDR3 is made up of 18 amino acids. DNA of the CDR3: TGTGCCAGCAGCCCTTATACAGGGCCAAGGGCAACTAATGAAAAACTGTTTTTT. This sequence encodes CASSPYTGPRATNEKLFF.

The chain recombines TRBV6-5 with TRBJ2-3, with a weak D call TRBD1 (5 bases). V was pared by 7 bases and J by 5 bases, with 7 bases between. The CDR3 sequence is 11 residues long. Germline-derived CDR1 and CDR2 are MNHEY and SVGAGI. DNA of the CDR3: TGTGCCAGCAAGGGGTTAGATACGCAGTATTTT. It encodes CASKGLDTQYF.

This chain connects TRBV7-3 to TRBJ2-1; TRBD2 matches at 10 bases. Germline-derived CDR1 and CDR2 are SGHTA and FQGTGA. The CDR3 consists of 15 residues. J was trimmed by 6 bases and V by 5 bases; bases with no gene match: 7. The CDR3 region is CASSPLAGVSNEQFF. In DNA form, the CDR3 reads TGTGCCAGCAGCCCGCTAGCGGGAGTATCCAATGAGCAGTTCTTC.

This chain uses TRBV5-4 with TRBJ1-1; 12 nucleotides agree with TRBD1. CDR3 length equals 17 residues. The germline V gene encodes CDR1 SGHNT and CDR2 YYREEE (reference sequence). The V and J ends lost 4 bases and 0 bases, in that order; junction bases with no gene match: 7. The CDR3: CASSEGDRGRVNTEAFF. Here the CDR3 DNA reads TGTGCCAGCAGCGAGGGGGACAGGGGGCGCGTGAACACTGAAGCTTTCTTT.

The chain links TRBV5-4 to TRBJ2-5; 10 bases line up with TRBD2. The V gene end was trimmed by 0 bases and the J gene end by 2 bases; junction bases not matched to a gene: 4. The CDR3 sequence is 16 residues long. Germline values: CDR1 SGHNT, CDR2 YYREEE (reference sequence). The DNA of the CDR3 is TGTGCCAGCAGCTTGGAACTAGCGGGGACTCAAGAGACCCAGTACTTC. It encodes CASSLELAGTQETQYF.

CDR3 nucleotides: TGTGCCAGCAGTGGGACAGGGATTGGAAACACCATATATTTT. It encodes CASSGTGIGNTIYF. The gene calls are TRBV5-6 and TRBJ1-3, with 9 bases identical to TRBD1. Germline lookup yields CDR1 SGHDT and CDR2 YYEEEE. The junction had 3 bases not matched to a gene; V was cut back by 5 bases and J by 3 bases. The CDR3 sequence is 14 residues long.